Listed below are T cell receptor beta chains from one sample, sequenced in a study of cytomegalovirus exposure and HLA in healthy donors. TCRdb's table, derived via immunoSEQ multiplex PCR, lists solely in-frame clones and lacks some. The sample shows 200,000 to 250,000 clones, 60% to 85% of them seen only once. Sequencing was done on a sample of PBMCs. The source of these receptors is a man aged 40-55 years in good health and CMV-seronegative. CDR3s include the opening cysteine and the closing phenylalanine or tryptophan. A D gene is named only where the DNA matches it firmly. Clone size is given for some rows only: seen once, a few or many times, or a class if the clone is expanded.

d_gene | abundance | j_gene | v_gene | CDR3nt | CDR3aa
- | once | TRBJ2-3 | TRBV5-5 | TGTGCCAGCAGCGGCGGGCATAGCACAGATACGCAGTATTTT | CASSGGHSTDTQYF
TRBD1 | - | TRBJ1-4 | TRBV9 | TGTGCCAGCAGCGCCCCTCGGGGACAGGGGATAGGAAAACTGTTTTTT | CASSAPRGQGIGKLFF
- | - | TRBJ1-5 | TRBV7-3 | TGTGCCAGCAGGTCCGGGCAGGGCCGGGCCCATCAGCCCCAGCATTTT | CASRSGQGRAHQPQHF
- | - | TRBJ1-2 | TRBV5-6 | TGTGCCAGCAGCCCAGTTTCTGCTAACTATGGCTACACCTTC | CASSPVSANYGYTF
- | - | TRBJ1-3 | TRBV6-5 | TGTGCCAGCAGTGACGGGTATTTCAGAAACACCATATATTTT | CASSDGYFRNTIYF
TRBD2 | - | TRBJ2-3 | TRBV27 | TGTGCCAGCAGGATTAGCGGGAGGGGGGCAGATACGCAGTATTTT | CASRISGRGADTQYF
- | - | TRBJ2-7 | TRBV7-7 | TGTGCCAGCAGTAAGGGGGGGTTGAGCTACGAGCAGTACTTC | CASSKGGLSYEQYF
- | - | TRBJ2-1 | TRBV5-6 | TGTGCCAGCAGCGCCAGGGCGGCAGGGGGGAGTGAGCAGTTCTTC | CASSARAAGGSEQFF
TRBD1 | - | TRBJ2-7 | TRBV19 | TGTGCCAGTAGCCCCCGGACAGGGGCACGCGAGCAGTACTTC | CASSPRTGAREQYF
- | once | TRBJ1-2 | TRBV30 | TGTGCCTGGAGCCTAAGCTATGGCTACACCTTC | CAWSLSYGYTF
TRBD1 | - | TRBJ2-2 | TRBV15 | TGTGCCACCAGCAGTAGGGACAGGCACACCGGGGAGCTGTTTTTT | CATSSRDRHTGELFF
TRBD2 | - | TRBJ2-2 | TRBV10-3 | TGTGCCATCAGTGAGTCTACCTTAGCGGGAGCGAACACCGGGGAGCTGTTTTTT | CAISESTLAGANTGELFF
- | - | TRBJ1-1 | TRBV27 | TGTGCCAGCAGTTTACAAATGAGGGTTGGTGAAGCTTTCTTT | CASSLQMRVGEAFF
- | - | TRBJ2-2 | TRBV5-8 | TGTGCCAGCAGCTTGTTCAGGGGCCGACACGGGGAGCTGTTTTTT | CASSLFRGRHGELFF
- | once | TRBJ2-5 | TRBV5-4 | TGTGCCAGCAGCCGGGACTCTTCAAGGGAGACCCAGTACTTC | CASSRDSSRETQYF
- | few | TRBJ2-1 | TRBV7-3 | TGTGCCAGCAGCTTAGCGGAATACAATGAGCAGTTCTTC | CASSLAEYNEQFF
TRBD2 | - | TRBJ2-1 | TRBV19 | TGTGCCAGTAGTACCTATTCTAGCGGGAGGAACTACAATGAGCAGTTCTTC | CASSTYSSGRNYNEQFF
- | - | TRBJ1-5 | TRBV9 | TGTGCCAGCAGCGTCGGGGGATACAGCAATCAGCCCCAGCATTTT | CASSVGGYSNQPQHF
- | - | TRBJ1-1 | TRBV27 | TGTGCCAGCAGTTTATCCATGAACACTGAAGCTTTCTTT | CASSLSMNTEAFF
TRBD2 | - | TRBJ2-3 | TRBV10-2 | TGCGCCAGCACCGGGGGGGGCTTGGGGGATACGCAGTATTTT | CASTGGGLGDTQYF
- | few | TRBJ1-5 | TRBV27 | TGTGCCAGCAGTTTCTCAGGACTGTATCAGCCCCAGCATTTT | CASSFSGLYQPQHF
- | - | TRBJ2-7 | TRBV7-9 | TGTGCCAGCAGCCCGACCTCGGAGCCCTCCTACGAGCAGTACTTC | CASSPTSEPSYEQYF